This passage covers 3 T cell receptor beta chains from one sample sequenced in a study of blood T cell repertoires in COVID-19. The table came from immunoSEQ multiplex PCR; TCRdb's copy has only in-frame clones and leaves some out. In the table there are 300,000 to 350,000 clones, roughly 85% of which are singletons. Sequenced material: PBMCs or T cells enriched from blood (not recorded which). These receptors all stem from a woman in her 40s with acute COVID-19.

The CDR3 DNA reads as TGTGCCAGCAGCCCGACCGGACTAGCGGGATCAAATGAGCAGTTCTTC. This sequence encodes CASSPTGLAGSNEQFF. The rearrangement joins TRBV7-8 to TRBJ2-1, with 12 bases fitting TRBD2. V shed 5 bases and J 7 bases; nucleotides not matched to a gene: 9. The CDR3 consists of 16 residues. Germline V CDR1 and CDR2: SGHVS, FQNEAQ.

The chain has TRBV5-4 and TRBJ2-7; D is possibly TRBD2 (6 bases). Germline values: CDR1 SGHNT, CDR2 YYREEE (reference sequence). V was shortened by 5 bases and J by 0 bases, with 12 bases between the two germline ends. The CDR3 runs to 14 residues. This chain's CDR3 is CASRTALASYEQYF. DNA of the CDR3: TGTGCCAGCAGGACAGCACTAGCCTCCTACGAGCAGTACTTC.

This sequence joins TRBV4-2 and TRBJ2-1; 12 nucleotides line up with TRBD2. The CDR3 contains 16 residues. The germline V gene has CDR1 LGHNA and CDR2 YNFKEQ. After removal of 0 bases from V and 6 bases from J, the junction contained 3 bases not matched to a gene. CDR3 protein: CASSQDLAGGRNEQFF. Written as DNA, the CDR3 is TGTGCCAGCAGCCAAGACCTAGCGGGGGGGCGCAATGAGCAGTTCTTC.